A selection of T cell receptor beta chains follows, all from one sample in a study of blood T cell repertoires in COVID-19. This table comes from immunoSEQ multiplex PCR, and its TCRdb copy is limited to in-frame clones, with some not included. The sample consists of around 190,000 clones, about 88% of them appearing once. Sample: peripheral blood. All receptors come from a young man with active or convalescent COVID-19. CDR3s include the opening cysteine and the closing phenylalanine or tryptophan. The order of the fields is V gene, clone size, D gene, J gene, CDR3 protein, CDR3 DNA. D genes are given only for firm matches. Only some rows state a clone size, as once, few, many or a class for expanded clones.

>TRBV19|NA|NA|TRBJ1-2
CASSQGGTYGYTF
TGTGCCAGCTCCCAGGGAGGGACCTATGGCTACACCTTC
>TRBV11-3|NA|NA|TRBJ2-2
CASSSRTVNTGELFF
TGTGCCAGCAGCTCTCGGACAGTGAATACCGGGGAGCTGTTTTTT
>TRBV19|NA|NA|TRBJ2-6
CASSTTGSGANVLTF
TGTGCCAGTAGTACAACAGGGTCTGGGGCCAACGTCCTGACTTTC
>TRBV2|NA|NA|TRBJ1-6
CASAPQGFGNSPLHF
TGTGCCAGCGCGCCACAGGGTTTCGGGAATTCACCCCTCCACTTT
>TRBV5-4|NA|TRBD1|TRBJ2-2
CASSLGQGMAGELFF
TGTGCCAGCAGCTTGGGACAGGGGATGGCCGGGGAGCTGTTTTTT
>TRBV12-5|NA|TRBD1|TRBJ1-6
CASGLVQGADNSPLHF
TGTGCTAGTGGTTTGGTCCAGGGGGCCGATAATTCACCCCTCCACTTT
>TRBV19|NA|NA|TRBJ1-2
CASSIPLRRGGNYGYTF
TGTGCCAGTAGTATTCCCCTTCGGCGAGGGGGTAACTATGGCTACACCTTC
>TRBV2|once|TRBD1|TRBJ1-6
CASRDRTGGSSPLHF
TGTGCCAGCAGGGACAGGACAGGGGGAAGTTCACCCCTCCACTTT
>TRBV14|NA|TRBD1|TRBJ1-3
CASSRTFDRDSGNTIYF
TGTGCCAGCAGCCGGACCTTCGACAGGGACTCTGGAAACACCATATATTTT
>TRBV24-1|NA|NA|TRBJ1-5
CATSVGGGQPQHF
TGTGCCACCAGTGTTGGGGGCGGTCAGCCCCAGCATTTT
>TRBV6-5|NA|NA|TRBJ1-1
CASSYARNTEAFF
TGTGCCAGCAGTTACGCGAGGAACACTGAAGCTTTCTTT
>TRBV30|NA|NA|TRBJ1-5
CAWSSRGNGPQHF
TGTGCCTGGAGTTCACGAGGTAATGGGCCCCAGCATTTT
>TRBV28|NA|TRBD1|TRBJ2-7
CASSRDRGYEQYF
TGTGCCAGCAGCCGGGACAGGGGCTACGAGCAGTACTTC
>TRBV19|NA|NA|TRBJ1-4
CASSADSANEKLFF
TGTGCCAGTAGTGCGGACAGTGCTAATGAAAAACTGTTTTTT
>TRBV3-1/TRBV3-2|NA|NA|TRBJ1-2
CASSQLGGPYYGYTF
TGTGCCAGCAGCCAACTCGGTGGTCCTTACTATGGCTACACCTTC
>TRBV2|NA|NA|TRBJ1-5
CASSGGPEDQPQHF
TGTGCCAGCAGCGGGGGACCCGAAGATCAGCCCCAGCATTTT
>TRBV2|NA|TRBD1|TRBJ1-4
CASNNRGNEKLFF
TGTGCCAGCAATAACAGGGGGAATGAAAAACTGTTTTTT
>TRBV27|NA|NA|TRBJ1-5
CASSPLKGNQPQHF
TGTGCCAGCAGTCCACTAAAGGGGAATCAGCCCCAGCATTTT
>TRBV15|NA|TRBD1|TRBJ1-2
CATSRWGQAPYGYTF
TGTGCCACCAGCAGATGGGGACAGGCCCCCTATGGCTACACCTTC
>TRBV30|NA|NA|TRBJ2-5
CAWSLGGAGEETQYF
TGTGCCTGGAGTCTTGGGGGGGCAGGAGAAGAGACCCAGTACTTC
>TRBV3-1/TRBV3-2|NA|TRBD2|TRBJ2-7
CASATAGGEQYF
TGTGCCAGCGCTACGGCGGGAGGCGAGCAGTACTTC
>TRBV7-2|NA|NA|TRBJ1-2
CASSSAGVPAGYTF
TGTGCCAGCAGCTCGGCGGGTGTCCCGGCGGGCTACACCTTC
>TRBV29-1|many|TRBD1|TRBJ1-4
CSVRDRVNEKLFF
TGCAGCGTAAGGGACAGGGTGAATGAAAAACTGTTTTTT
>TRBV5-4|few|TRBD1|TRBJ1-1
CASSLTGGDTEAFF
TGTGCCAGCAGCTTGACAGGGGGCGACACTGAAGCTTTCTTT
>TRBV5-4|NA|NA|TRBJ2-5
CASSWSQETQYF
TGTGCCAGCAGCTGGAGCCAAGAGACCCAGTACTTC
>TRBV11-2|NA|TRBD1|TRBJ2-2
CASRRPGQGNTGELFF
TGTGCCAGCAGACGACCGGGACAGGGGAACACCGGGGAGCTGTTTTTT
>TRBV30|NA|NA|TRBJ1-3
CAWSVIGGGGNTIYF
TGTGCCTGGAGTGTAATAGGGGGTGGCGGAAACACCATATATTTT
>TRBV7-9|NA|NA|TRBJ1-2
CASSKDLRAGLYGYTF
TGTGCCAGCAGCAAAGATCTTAGGGCGGGCCTTTATGGCTACACCTTC
>TRBV5-5|few|TRBD1|TRBJ1-5
CASSSTGDRIQPQHF
TGTGCCAGCAGCTCTACAGGGGATAGAATTCAGCCCCAGCATTTT
>TRBV30|once|NA|TRBJ1-5
CAWSVSGSVNQPQHF
TGTGCCTGGAGTGTCTCGGGGTCCGTCAATCAGCCCCAGCATTTT
>TRBV7-3|NA|NA|TRBJ2-7
CASTLARGANYGSYEQYF
TGTGCCAGCACCTTGGCCAGGGGGGCGAATTATGGCTCCTACGAGCAGTACTTC
>TRBV9|NA|NA|TRBJ2-1
CASSVEVRQIPNNEQFF
TGTGCCAGCAGCGTAGAAGTTCGACAGATACCTAACAATGAGCAGTTCTTC
>TRBV2|NA|NA|TRBJ1-4
CASMSRGTNEKLFF
TGTGCCAGCATGTCTCGGGGTACTAATGAAAAACTGTTTTTT
>TRBV19|NA|TRBD1|TRBJ1-5
CASSGQGPSQPQHF
TGTGCCAGTAGCGGACAGGGGCCTAGTCAGCCCCAGCATTTT
>TRBV27|NA|TRBD1|TRBJ2-5
CASSFNPRGETQYF
TGTGCCAGCAGTTTTAACCCCAGGGGGGAGACCCAGTACTTC
>TRBV18|NA|NA|TRBJ2-2
CASSPSSRNTGELFF
TGTGCCAGCTCACCAAGTTCTAGGAACACCGGGGAGCTGTTTTTT
>TRBV19|NA|TRBD2|TRBJ2-5
CASSIDLAGGSQETQYF
TGTGCCAGTAGTATAGATCTGGCGGGGGGTTCTCAAGAGACCCAGTACTTC
>TRBV14|NA|TRBD2|TRBJ2-7
CASSQVSGGYDEQYF
TGTGCCAGCAGCCAAGTCTCGGGAGGTTACGACGAGCAGTACTTC
>TRBV6-5|NA|NA|TRBJ1-2
CASSYDRIYGYTF
TGTGCCAGCAGTTACGACAGGATTTATGGCTACACCTTC
>TRBV6-4|NA|NA|TRBJ1-6
CAGSLSPLHF
TGTGCCGGCTCGCTTTCACCCCTCCACTTT
>TRBV13|NA|TRBD2|TRBJ2-1
CASSTLVRGSGTSGREYNEQFF
TGTGCCAGCAGCACATTAGTACGGGGTTCGGGGACTAGCGGGAGAGAATACAATGAGCAGTTCTTC
>TRBV19|once|TRBD1|TRBJ1-4
CASSTSSGQGREKLFF
TGTGCCAGTAGCACCTCATCGGGACAGGGACGCGAAAAACTGTTTTTT
>TRBV5-3|NA|NA|TRBJ1-3
CARSQGQTGGNTIYF
TGTGCCAGAAGCCAGGGACAAACGGGCGGAAACACCATATATTTT
>TRBV5-1|NA|TRBD2|TRBJ2-3
CASSLGLAGGITDTQYF
TGCGCCAGCAGCCTTGGACTAGCGGGGGGGATTACAGATACGCAGTATTTT
>TRBV6-2/TRBV6-3|NA|TRBD2|TRBJ2-7
CASSYGLAAEQYF
TGTGCCAGCAGTTACGGACTAGCGGCAGAGCAGTACTTC
>TRBV7-9|NA|NA|TRBJ1-1
CASSRTGNTEAFF
TGTGCCAGCAGCCGCACAGGGAACACTGAAGCTTTCTTT
>TRBV11-1|once|NA|TRBJ2-7
CASSLGGGSYEQYF
TGTGCCAGCAGCTTAGGGGGCGGTTCCTACGAGCAGTACTTC
>TRBV5-1|NA|NA|TRBJ2-7
CASSSLNPLYEQYF
TGCGCCAGCAGCTCACTCAACCCCCTCTACGAGCAGTACTTC
>TRBV5-6|NA|TRBD1|TRBJ2-2
CASSRTGGGTGELFF
TGTGCCAGCAGCCGGACAGGGGGCGGCACCGGGGAGCTGTTTTTT